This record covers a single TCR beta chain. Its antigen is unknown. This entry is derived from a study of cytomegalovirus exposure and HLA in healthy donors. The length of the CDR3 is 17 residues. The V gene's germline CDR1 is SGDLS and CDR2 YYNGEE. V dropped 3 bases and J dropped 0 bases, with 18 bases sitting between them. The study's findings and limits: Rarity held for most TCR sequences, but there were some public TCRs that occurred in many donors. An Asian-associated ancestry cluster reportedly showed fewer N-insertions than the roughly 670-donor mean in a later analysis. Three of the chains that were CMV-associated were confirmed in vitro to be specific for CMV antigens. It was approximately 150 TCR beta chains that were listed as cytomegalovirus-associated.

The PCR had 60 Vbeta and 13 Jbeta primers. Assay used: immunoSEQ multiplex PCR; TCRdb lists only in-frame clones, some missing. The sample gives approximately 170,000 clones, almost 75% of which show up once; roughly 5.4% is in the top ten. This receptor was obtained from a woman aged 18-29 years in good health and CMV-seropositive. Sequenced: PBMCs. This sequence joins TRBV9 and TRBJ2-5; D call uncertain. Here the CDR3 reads CASSEAGGTTHQETQYF. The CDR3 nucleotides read TGTGCCAGCAGCGAAGCCGGCGGAACTACGCACCAAGAGACCCAGTACTTC.